The 24 T cell receptor beta chains given below trace back to one sample, sequenced in a study of blood T cell repertoires in COVID-19 (dated by TCRdb to the early 2020s). The library was prepared using the immunoSEQ multiplex PCR assay. The table comes from immuneACCESS by way of TCRdb, which keeps in-frame sequences with V and J called. Part of the clones is missing from these tables; in studies checked, under half for an unresolved V gene and the rest for unknown reasons. Here the sample has around 81,000 clones; approximately 80% occur a single time. Of the sample, about 12% falls within the top ten clones. The sequencing input was peripheral blood. These TCRs come from a human donor in a cohort sampled during active COVID-19.

This chain connects TRBV4-2 to TRBJ1-2, with 7 bases fitting TRBD1. After removal of 2 bases from V and 0 bases from J, the junction contained 6 bases not matched to a gene. The CDR3 runs to 16 residues. The germline V gene has CDR1 LGHNA and CDR2 YNFKEQ. DNA for the CDR3: TGTGCCAGCAGCCAATTGCCAGGGACAGCTAACTATGGCTACACCTTC. Residues: CASSQLPGTANYGYTF.

The DNA of the CDR3 is TGTGCCAGCAGTCTTTGGGGGAGGGCGAACACTGAAGCTTTCTTT. The encoded protein is CASSLWGRANTEAFF. This sequence joins TRBV6-5 and TRBJ1-1, with a tentative D call TRBD1 (5 bases). The germline CDR1 and CDR2 sequences are MNHEY and SVGAGI. V lost 5 bases, J lost 1 base, and 14 bases lay in between. This CDR3 region has 15 residues.

The chain carries TRBV24-1 and TRBJ2-3; 13 bases agree with TRBD2. The CDR3 sequence is 18 residues long. CDR1 is KGHDR, CDR2 SFDVKD, per germline. The V gene end was trimmed by 3 bases and the J gene end by 4 bases; junction bases not matched to a gene: 9. The CDR3 DNA is TGTGCCACCAGTGATCCCCTACTAGCGGGAGGGGGTGCAGATACGCAGTATTTT. Amino acid sequence: CATSDPLLAGGGADTQYF.

This clone was detected a few times. The chain joins TRBV5-1 to TRBJ1-6; maybe TRBD1 (5 bases). Trimming removed 4 bases at V and 7 bases at J, with 12 bases between. The V gene's germline CDR1 is SGHRS and CDR2 YFSETQ. This CDR3 is 14 amino acids long. The CDR3 DNA reads TGCGCCAGCAGCACCGCAGGGTCCAATTCACCCCTCCACTTT. Translation: CASSTAGSNSPLHF.

This clone was found a few times. The V call is TRBV3-1 (or the pseudogene TRBV3-2), the J call TRBJ2-6, with 11 bases that match TRBD2. Germline lookup yields CDR1 LGHDT and CDR2 YNNKEL (reference sequence). This CDR3 spans 16 amino acids. Trimming at V came to 4 bases and at J to 4 bases, leaving 3 bases not matched to a gene. The CDR3 protein is CASSRGLAAGANVLTF. Written as DNA, the CDR3 is TGTGCCAGCAGCCGGGGACTAGCGGCGGGGGCCAACGTCCTGACTTTC.

This clone has a handful of counts. The chain recombines TRBV6-5 with TRBJ1-2, with D possibly matching TRBD1 (6 bases). CDR3 length: 13 residues. The V gene's germline CDR1 is MNHEY and CDR2 SVGAGI. Trimming left V 6 bases short and J 7 bases short, with 15 bases between. This CDR3 is CASRQGRESGYTF. CDR3 coding DNA: TGTGCCAGCAGACAGGGTCGGGAATCTGGCTACACCTTC.

This clone showed up just a few times. The chain combines TRBV3-1 (or the pseudogene TRBV3-2) with TRBJ2-7; TRBD1 matches 8 bases. The CDR3 runs to 12 residues. CDR1 and CDR2 (germline): LGHDT, YNNKEL (reference sequence). CDR3 region: CASSQDKGQAVV. DNA of the CDR3: TGTGCCAGCAGCCAAGATAAGGGACAGGCGGTCGTC.

V usage is TRBV19 and J usage is TRBJ2-2, with 12 bases that match TRBD2. From germline, CDR1 is LNHDA and CDR2 SQIVND (reference sequence). The CDR3 covers 19 residues. V was pared by 2 bases and J by 4 bases, with 11 bases of the junction left unmatched. CDR3 sequence reads: CASSIKARLAGAPTGELFF. DNA of the CDR3: TGTGCCAGTAGTATAAAAGCGAGACTAGCGGGAGCCCCCACCGGGGAGCTGTTTTTT.

The chain links TRBV11-1 to TRBJ2-1; 11 bases agree with TRBD2. This CDR3 region has 16 residues. Per germline, CDR1 SGHAT and CDR2 FQDESV (reference sequence). Trimming took 5 bases from V and 6 from J; bases not matched to a gene: 9. CDR3 DNA: TGTGCCAGCAGCCGCCTGGGACTAGCGGCAATCAATGAGCAGTTCTTC. It translates to CASSRLGLAAINEQFF.

This clone appeared once. The gene calls are TRBV30 and TRBJ2-2, with 11 bases lining up with TRBD2. CDR3 size: 16 residues. Germline lookup yields CDR1 GTSNPN and CDR2 SVGIG (reference sequence). Trimming removed 4 bases from V and 6 bases from J; junction bases left unmatched: 10. The CDR3 DNA reads as TGTGCCTGGATCCCCTTTAGCGGGAGGGCTTCCGGGGAGCTGTTTTTT. Protein product: CAWIPFSGRASGELFF.

The chain combines TRBV7-6 with TRBJ2-7, with D unclear. The V end was cut by 2 bases, the J end by 7 bases, with 12 bases between. The CDR3 totals 13 residues. Germline V lookup: CDR1 SGHVS, CDR2 FNYEAQ. CDR3 residues: CASSLSTAGEQYF. The DNA for the CDR3 is TGTGCCAGCAGCTTATCGACCGCCGGGGAGCAGTACTTC.

This clone was counted ten times or more. The chain joins TRBV12-3 or TRBV12-4 to TRBJ2-7; a possible D gene is TRBD1 (6 bases). The CDR3 consists of 13 residues. Trimming shortened V by 7 bases and J by 5 bases, and 15 bases separated the two germline ends. The DNA for the CDR3 is TGTGCCAGCACCCGGCAGGGGTCTCACGAGCAGTACTTC. It specifies CASTRQGSHEQYF.

The chain recombines TRBV15 with TRBJ2-6; 7 nucleotides align to TRBD2. CDR3 length equals 15 residues. V lost 1 base and J lost 3; bases outside the gene matches: 0. From germline, CDR1 is LNHNV and CDR2 YYDKDF (reference sequence). The CDR3 sequence: CATSRGDYGANVLTF. As DNA, the CDR3 is TGTGCCACCAGCAGAGGGGACTATGGGGCCAACGTCCTGACTTTC.

A single count supports this clone. The V gene is TRBV6-2 or TRBV6-3, the J gene TRBJ2-5, with 7 bases identical to TRBD2. Looked up from germline, CDR1 is MNHEY and CDR2 is SVGEGT. The CDR3 runs 15 residues. V shed 5 bases, J shed 3 bases, and the junction held 9 bases outside the gene matches. CDR3 loop: CASSNAGTKKETQYF. CDR3 DNA: TGTGCCAGCAGTAACGCCGGGACTAAAAAAGAGACCCAGTACTTC.

This chain links TRBV7-2 with TRBJ2-5; TRBD1 matches 7 bases. The CDR3 has 14 amino acids. Germline values: CDR1 SGHTA, CDR2 FQGNSA. V was pared by 1 base and J by 2 bases, with 1 base of the junction left unmatched. The CDR3 bases are TGTGCCAGCAGCTTAGGGGACAGACAAGAGACCCAGTACTTC. The encoded protein is CASSLGDRQETQYF.

V is TRBV18 and J is TRBJ2-4, with TRBD1 as a possible D gene (5 bases). V was shortened by 2 bases and J by 6 bases, with 8 bases between the two germline ends. CDR1 is KGHSH and CDR2 is LQKENI in the germline V gene. The CDR3 sequence is 13 residues long. CDR3 nucleotide sequence: TGTGCCAGCTCACCAGAGACAGCAAACATTCAGTACTTC. Protein sequence: CASSPETANIQYF.

The chain recombines TRBV6-6 with TRBJ1-2; the D is unclear. Germline CDR1 reads MNHNY; CDR2 reads SVGAGI (reference sequence). Trimming took off 10 bases at V and 3 bases at J, with 18 bases between the two ends. The CDR3 runs to 14 residues. In nucleotides, the CDR3 is TGTGCCACCACCGGCCGGGGAAAAGACTATGGCTACACCTTC. Translation: CATTGRGKDYGYTF.

The J gene is TRBJ1-4, the V gene TRBV4-3, with 9 bases identical to TRBD1. Per germline, CDR1 LGHNA and CDR2 YSLEER. Losses at the gene ends were 2 bases for V and 3 bases for J; bases not matched to a gene: 4. CDR3 length: 16 amino acids. In DNA, the CDR3 is TGCGCCAGCAGCCAACGTACAGGGGGCTCTAATGAAAAACTGTTTTTT. It is translated as CASSQRTGGSNEKLFF.

The chain couples TRBV13 to TRBJ2-1; 13 nucleotides agree with TRBD2. CDR3 length: 19 residues. Germline assignment: CDR1 PRHDT and CDR2 FYEKMQ (reference sequence). V lost 3 bases to trimming and J lost 6 bases; unmatched junction nucleotides: 14. Here the CDR3 reads CASSFGLAGAYEEGNEQFF. The DNA for the CDR3 is TGTGCCAGCAGCTTCGGACTAGCGGGGGCCTATGAGGAGGGCAATGAGCAGTTCTTC.

This clone was detected only a few times. J is TRBJ2-3 and V is TRBV7-3, with TRBD2 matching 13 bases. CDR1 and CDR2 from the germline V gene are SGHTA and FQGTGA. After removal of 5 bases from V and 9 bases from J, the junction contained 5 bases not matched to a gene. This CDR3 spans 14 amino acids. This chain's CDR3 is CASSAGTSGATQYF. The CDR3, as DNA: TGTGCCAGCAGCGCGGGGACTAGCGGGGCAACGCAGTATTTT. Full variable domain (remainder filled in from reference TRBV7-3 and TRBJ2-3): GAGVSQTPSNKVTEKGKYVELRCDPISGHTALYWYRQSLGQGPEFLIYFQGTGAADDSGLPNDRFFAVRPEGSVSTLKIQRTERGDSAVYLCASSAGTSGATQYFGPGTRLTVL.

Of note for this clone: A read error may account for a junction end that differs from germline. The chain carries TRBV7-9 and TRBJ2-5; TRBD2 agrees at 10 bases. Germline V gives CDR1 SEHNR, CDR2 FQNEAQ (reference sequence). The CDR3 covers 13 residues. The DNA for the CDR3 is TGTGCCAGCAGCCTAGCGGGAGTAGAGACCCAGTACTTC. Protein: CASSLAGVETQYF.

The V call is TRBV4-3, the J call TRBJ1-1, with D hard to call. This CDR3 spans 13 amino acids. Germline V gives CDR1 LGHNA, CDR2 YSLEER. V was shortened by 4 bases and J by 7 bases, with 13 bases between the two germline ends. The DNA for the CDR3 is TGCGCCAGCAGCCGAGTTCTAGCTTATGAAGCTTTCTTT. Residues: CASSRVLAYEAFF.

The rearrangement uses TRBV18 and TRBJ1-5, with D possibly matching TRBD1 (5 bases). With 3 bases removed from V and 1 base from J, the gap between germline ends came to 7 bases. The CDR3 has 14 residues. CDR1 is KGHSH, CDR2 LQKENI, per germline. DNA for the CDR3: TGTGCCAGCTCACCCGACAGAAGCAATCAGCCCCAGCATTTT. Amino acid sequence: CASSPDRSNQPQHF.

V gene TRBV20-1 combines with J gene TRBJ2-2, with 7 bases that match TRBD1. The CDR3 contains 14 residues. Germline trimming cut 3 bases from V and 8 bases from J; bases unmatched to any gene: 9. Per germline, CDR1 DFQATT and CDR2 SNEGSKA (reference sequence). The CDR3 loop reads CSASTTGSGGELFF. The CDR3 DNA follows: TGCAGTGCTAGTACGACAGGGTCCGGTGGGGAGCTGTTTTTT.